One and the same sample provided the 20 T cell receptor beta chains below, sequenced in a study of response to subunit inactivated influenza vaccine listed by TCRdb under 2018. Receptor libraries were prepared by RT-PCR. The sample was run on an Illumina HiSeq 2500. TCRdb's own reprocessing of the public reads used fastp at Q25 and MiXCR and kept productive beta chains. For every CDR3 protein sequence, its rows merge into one entry that carries the most common genes and DNA. Within this sample are some 190,000 distinct CDR3 sequences, with around 15% of them counted one time only. Of the sample, 20% to 30% falls within the top ten clones. This specimen was CD8+ T cells sorted from PBMCs, taken about 5 days after vaccination. The receptor source for this set is a middle-aged man who received an inactivated influenza vaccine. Donor details come from another sample of the same person, matched by shared clones.

The chain is built from TRBV3-1 and TRBJ2-1, with D unresolved. Trimming pared 1 base from V and 3 bases from J, leaving 13 bases between. This CDR3 has 16 residues. CDR1 LGHDT and CDR2 YNNKEL come from the germline V gene (reference sequence). The chain's CDR3 is CASSQVSATVYNEQFF. The CDR3 DNA is TGTGCCAGCAGCCAAGTTTCGGCCACCGTCTACAATGAGCAGTTCTTC.

The table lists this clonotype with a few counts. The chain has TRBV4-1 and TRBJ2-7; D is unresolved. V lost 3 bases, J lost 3 bases, and 9 bases lay in between. Per the germline V gene, CDR1 is MGHRA and CDR2 is YSYEKL. CDR3 length: 13 amino acids. The CDR3 nucleotides are TGCGCCAGCAGCCAGGAGAGAATCTACGAGCAGTACTTC. Protein sequence: CASSQERIYEQYF.

In this sample, this clonotype turned up many times. This chain connects TRBV28 to TRBJ2-1, with a possible D match to TRBD1 (6 bases). V lost 4 bases and J lost 2, with 30 bases in between. The CDR3 totals 21 residues. Germline-derived CDR1 and CDR2 are MDHEN and SYDVKM. The CDR3 nucleotides read TGTGCCAGCAGTTCACCGACAGGTTTAGTAAGTTTGAGGTCCCCCTACAATGAGCAGTTCTTC. Translated: CASSSPTGLVSLRSPYNEQFF.

This clonotype was counted only a few times. The chain carries TRBV28 and TRBJ1-5; D is undetermined. This CDR3 is 12 amino acids long. The ends were cut back, 5 bases at V and 3 bases at J, with 5 bases in the middle. Per germline, CDR1 MDHEN and CDR2 SYDVKM. The CDR3 DNA reads TGTGCCAGCAGTCGGAACAATCAGCCCCAGCATTTT. Amino acids: CASSRNNQPQHF.

This clonotype showed up just a few times. This rearrangement joins TRBV20-1 to TRBJ2-1; D is possibly TRBD2 (5 bases). The germline CDR1 and CDR2 sequences are DFQATT and SNEGSKA (reference sequence). Trimming removed 5 bases at V and 5 bases at J, with 22 bases between. The CDR3 is 16 amino acids. The CDR3 region has the DNA TGCAGTGCTCATTACCTGGTATCGGGGAGTAACAATGAGCAGTTCTTC. Residues: CSAHYLVSGSNNEQFF.

A few counts support this clonotype. The V call is TRBV6-2 or TRBV6-3, the J call TRBJ2-5; TRBD1 is a possible D gene (5 bases). Trimming removed 5 bases from V and 5 bases from J, with 15 bases in between. The CDR3 sequence is 14 residues long. Germline V lookup: CDR1 MNHEY, CDR2 SVGEGT. The CDR3 here is CASSKTEPQETQYF. The CDR3 DNA is TGTGCCAGCAGTAAGACAGAGCCTCAGGAGACCCAGTACTTC.

This chain links TRBV2 with TRBJ2-7; D is possibly TRBD2 (7 bases). Trimming took 6 bases from V and 2 from J, leaving 20 bases between them. Germline CDR1 reads SNHLY; CDR2 reads FYNNEI. The CDR3 consists of 16 residues. The CDR3 DNA reads TGTGCCAGCAGGTTCACGGGGGGCGTAACTCCCTACGAGCAGTACTTC. Translating it yields CASRFTGGVTPYEQYF.

The chain links TRBV5-1 to TRBJ2-7; D tentatively reads TRBD1 or TRBD2 (6 bases each). Trimming took 0 bases from V and 2 from J, leaving 15 bases between them. Per the germline V gene, CDR1 is SGHRS and CDR2 is YFSETQ. This CDR3 has 16 amino acids. The CDR3 loop is CASSLGGAAVTYEQYF. CDR3 DNA sequence: TGCGCCAGCAGCTTGGGGGGGGCAGCCGTAACCTACGAGCAGTACTTC.

V is TRBV12-3 or TRBV12-4 and J is TRBJ2-1; the D call may be TRBD1 or TRBD2 (5 bases each). Deletions cut 6 bases from V and 5 bases from J, with 17 bases between. The CDR3 runs 15 residues. The DNA for the CDR3 is TGTGCCAGCAGAGGGGTCAGGGAGCTTCACAATGAGCAGTTCTTC. Residues: CASRGVRELHNEQFF.

This clonotype was counted only a few times. The chain carries TRBV5-5 and TRBJ2-2; D is perhaps TRBD2 (6 bases). The CDR3 sequence is 17 residues long. V was cut by 2 bases and J by 1 base, with 15 bases left in between. Germline assignment: CDR1 SGHKS and CDR2 YYEKEE (reference sequence). CDR3 nucleotide sequence: TGTGCCAGCAGCTTCCCAGAAAGCGGGCTGAACACCGGGGAGCTGTTTTTT. Its translation is CASSFPESGLNTGELFF. Looking up the rest from reference TRBV5-5 and TRBJ2-2 gives the full variable domain: DAGVTQSPTHLIKTRGQQVTLRCSPISGHKSVSWYQQVLGQGPQFIFQYYEKEERGRGNFPDRFSARQFPNYSSELNVNALLLGDSALYLCASSFPESGLNTGELFFGEGSRLTVL.

The rearrangement links TRBV7-3 to TRBJ2-1, with 9 bases identical to TRBD1. CDR1 and CDR2 (germline): SGHTA, FQGTGA. Trimming cost V 5 bases and J 7 bases; bases outside gene matches: 9. The CDR3 totals 15 residues. The CDR3 DNA reads TGTGCCAGCAGCGTGGGACAGGGTTTCGAGAATGAGCAGTTCTTC. Amino acids: CASSVGQGFENEQFF.

This clonotype was seen only a few times. This chain links TRBV28 with TRBJ2-7; weak D call: TRBD1 (5 bases). The germline CDR1 and CDR2 sequences are MDHEN and SYDVKM. The length of the CDR3 is 14 residues. Trimming took 2 bases from V and 4 from J, leaving 12 bases between them. The CDR3 loop reads CASSLVRQPYEQYF. The CDR3 bases are TGTGCCAGCAGTTTAGTTCGACAGCCGTACGAGCAGTACTTC.

The J gene is TRBJ1-4, the V gene TRBV5-4, with a weak D call TRBD1 (5 bases). The CDR3 is made up of 20 amino acids. Trimming shortened V by 2 bases and J by 7 bases, and 30 bases separated the two germline ends. CDR1 is SGHNT and CDR2 is YYREEE in the germline V gene (reference sequence). As DNA, the CDR3 is TGTGCCAGCAGCTTACCGAGGGCCGGAAGGGTTGTGCGAAGGGGTGAAAAACTGTTTTTT. Translating it yields CASSLPRAGRVVRRGEKLFF.

Here the CDR3 reads CASSLITSMGSYEQYF. CDR3 bases: TGTGCCAGCAGCCTTATAACTTCAATGGGCTCCTACGAGCAGTACTTC. This chain joins TRBV5-6 and TRBJ2-7; D gene ambiguous. The germline V gene encodes CDR1 SGHDT and CDR2 YYEEEE. The CDR3 has 16 amino acids. V was trimmed by 4 bases and J by 0 bases, leaving 17 bases between them.

The V call is TRBV11-2, the J call TRBJ1-2; tentatively, D is TRBD1 (5 bases). This CDR3 is built from 15 residues. V was shortened by 2 bases and J by 8 bases, with 18 bases between the two germline ends. Per the germline V gene, CDR1 is SGHAT and CDR2 is FQNNGV. The CDR3 DNA reads as TGTGCCAGCAGCTTATGGCCAGGACCAGAGGGGGGCTACACCTTC. Protein: CASSLWPGPEGGYTF.

This clonotype has just a few counts. This chain joins TRBV13 and TRBJ2-1; maybe TRBD1 (6 bases). CDR3 length: 13 residues. Germline CDR1 reads PRHDT; CDR2 reads FYEKMQ (reference sequence). Trimming took 1 base from V and 7 from J, leaving 8 bases between them. DNA of the CDR3: TGTGCCAGCAGCTTAGCACAGGGTAATGAGCAGTTCTTC. This encodes CASSLAQGNEQFF.

This clonotype showed up just a few times. V usage is TRBV29-1 and J usage is TRBJ2-1, with 7 bases fitting TRBD2. The CDR3 runs 14 residues. Germline V lookup: CDR1 SQVTM, CDR2 ANQGSEA. V was pared by 3 bases and J by 0 bases, with 2 bases of the junction left unmatched. This CDR3 is CSVERETSYNEQFF. The CDR3 DNA is TGCAGCGTTGAGCGGGAGACCTCCTACAATGAGCAGTTCTTC.

The gene calls are TRBV29-1 and TRBJ1-1, with 7 bases aligning to TRBD1. The CDR3 runs 13 residues. The germline CDR1 and CDR2 sequences are SQVTM and ANQGSEA. With V trimmed by 8 bases and J by 10 bases, 16 bases remained unmatched. CDR3 in amino acids: CSSGGGGAVGAFF. CDR3 DNA: TGCAGCTCCGGTGGAGGGGGCGCGGTTGGAGCTTTCTTT.

This clonotype was detected many times. The J gene is TRBJ2-7, the V gene TRBV7-2, with a tentative D call TRBD2 (6 bases). This CDR3 has 14 amino acids. Trimming removed 1 base at V and 5 bases at J, with 12 bases between. CDR1 and CDR2 (germline): SGHTA, FQGNSA. The chain's CDR3 is CASSLVGSVHEQYF. As DNA, the CDR3 is TGTGCCAGCAGCTTAGTCGGGAGCGTCCACGAGCAGTACTTC.

The chain's CDR3 is CASSHDSGLHNEQFF. In DNA form, the CDR3 reads TGTGCCAGCAGCCATGATAGCGGACTCCACAATGAGCAGTTCTTC. The chain links TRBV11-2 to TRBJ2-1; D might be TRBD2 (6 bases). This CDR3 region has 15 residues. Germline CDR1 is SGHAT and CDR2 is FQNNGV. Trimming stripped 5 bases from V and 5 bases from J, with 16 bases between.